The 25 T cell receptor beta chains in this list originate from one sample, sequenced in a study of early T cells in non-severe SARS-CoV-2 infection. TCRdb used MiXCR to reprocess the 5' RACE reads, holding one entry per CDR3 protein. The data contain about 59,000 distinct CDR3 sequences, under 15% of them seen just once; the ten biggest clones take up 7.5% to 10%. Sequenced material: whole blood, taken at baseline. The source of these receptors is an adult who was a healthcare worker with PCR-confirmed SARS-CoV-2 infection or an uninfected control (not recorded which).

The chain is built from TRBV7-3 and TRBJ2-3; D may be TRBD1 or TRBD2 (5 bases each). V shed 4 bases and J shed 4 bases, with 12 bases lying between them. This CDR3 contains 14 residues. Germline-derived CDR1 and CDR2 are SGHTA and FQGTGA. The CDR3 region is CASSSGPEADTQYF. In DNA, the CDR3 is TGTGCCAGCAGCTCGGGGCCCGAGGCAGATACGCAGTATTTT.

V gene TRBV5-1 combines with J gene TRBJ1-4; the D is unclear. CDR3 length: 14 residues. The germline V and J ends were trimmed by 2 bases and 8 bases, with 13 bases remaining between them. Per the germline V gene, CDR1 is SGHRS and CDR2 is YFSETQ. The CDR3 loop reads CASSFRTEGEKLFF. Here the CDR3 DNA reads TGCGCCAGCAGCTTCAGAACGGAAGGGGAAAAACTGTTTTTT.

This clonotype was counted many times. The chain carries TRBV9 and TRBJ2-3; 7 bases align to TRBD1. The CDR3 spans 15 residues. Germline V gene data show CDR1 as SGDLS and CDR2 as YYNGEE. With 0 bases clipped from V and 0 bases from J, the junction kept 1 base outside the gene matches. CDR3 region: CASSVEGGSTDTQYF. CDR3 coding DNA: TGTGCCAGCAGCGTAGAAGGGGGCAGCACAGATACGCAGTATTTT.

The table lists this clonotype with many counts. V is TRBV7-2 and J is TRBJ2-3; tentative D call: TRBD1 (5 bases). Trimming stripped 2 bases from V and 6 bases from J, with 9 bases between. The CDR3 sequence is 13 residues long. CDR1 is SGHTA and CDR2 is FQGNSA in the germline V gene. CDR3 DNA sequence: TGTGCCAGCAGCTTAATGGGGCGGGATACGCAGTATTTT. Translation: CASSLMGRDTQYF.

J is TRBJ2-7 and V is TRBV5-4; TRBD1 matches at 10 bases. Germline CDR1 is SGHNT and CDR2 is YYREEE (reference sequence). The CDR3 is 14 amino acids. V lost 7 bases and J lost 5; bases outside the gene matches: 9. CDR3 nucleotide sequence: TGTGCCAGCGGAAATCGACAGGGGGCGAACGAGCAGTACTTC. As protein: CASGNRQGANEQYF.

This rearrangement joins TRBV5-1 to TRBJ2-3, with 8 nucleotides matching TRBD1. Germline V gives CDR1 SGHRS, CDR2 YFSETQ. This CDR3 has 14 amino acids. Losses at the gene ends were 4 bases for V and 4 bases for J; bases not matched to a gene: 5. CDR3 sequence (DNA): TGCGCCAGCAGCATTGACAGGGGTTCAGATACGCAGTATTTT. As protein: CASSIDRGSDTQYF.

The CDR3 region has the DNA TGTGCCAGCAGTGTGGGAGGGATAAAGACCCAGTACTTC. Protein sequence: CASSVGGIKTQYF. The chain carries TRBV6-1 and TRBJ2-5; 7 bases agree with TRBD2. This CDR3 region has 13 residues. Germline CDR1 is MNHNS and CDR2 is SASEGT. V was clipped by 4 bases and J by 6 bases; unmatched bases: 5.

In its sample, this clonotype was seen many times. The rearrangement joins TRBV6-1 to TRBJ2-7; a possible D gene is TRBD1 (5 bases). Germline CDR1 MNHNS, CDR2 SASEGT. This CDR3 contains 16 residues. The V end lost 5 bases, the J end lost 3 bases, and 20 bases lay between the germline ends. CDR3 region: CASSSTDSSLDYEQYF. For the CDR3, the DNA is TGTGCCAGCAGTAGCACCGACAGCTCGCTCGACTACGAGCAGTACTTC.

This clonotype was found a few times. The chain joins TRBV29-1 to TRBJ2-3; no definite D call. The V end lost 2 bases, the J end lost 2 bases, and 8 bases lay between the germline ends. The CDR3 spans 13 residues. The germline gives CDR1 SQVTM, CDR2 ANQGSEA. The CDR3 bases are TGCAGCGTTGAATACAGTCCCACAGATACGCAGTATTTT. It translates to CSVEYSPTDTQYF.

The V and J genes are TRBV5-1 and TRBJ2-5, with 9 positions matching TRBD1. V shed 0 bases, J shed 5 bases, and the junction held 5 bases outside the gene matches. Germline CDR1 and CDR2: SGHRS and YFSETQ. There are 15 residues in the CDR3. This chain's CDR3 is CASSLGGTGLETQYF. The CDR3 nucleotides are TGCGCCAGCAGCTTGGGCGGGACAGGGCTGGAGACCCAGTACTTC. The whole variable domain, filled in from reference TRBV5-1 and TRBJ2-5, reads KAGVTQTPRYLIKTRGQQVTLSCSPISGHRSVSWYQQTPGQGLQFLFEYFSETQRNKGNFPGRFSGRQFSNSRSEMNVSTLELGDSALYLCASSLGGTGLETQYFGPGTRLLVL.

The chain couples TRBV10-2 to TRBJ2-5; possibly TRBD1 for D (5 bases). The germline V gene encodes CDR1 WSHSY and CDR2 SAAADI. Trimming cost V 4 bases and J 3 bases, with 6 bases left between them. This CDR3 region has 12 residues. The CDR3 region is CASSVDKETQYF. CDR3 coding DNA: TGCGCCAGCAGTGTGGACAAAGAGACCCAGTACTTC.

This clonotype came up a few times. The V and J genes are TRBV7-3 and TRBJ2-2; 8 nucleotides align to TRBD2. V lost 5 bases to trimming and J lost 5 bases; unmatched junction nucleotides: 7. CDR3 length: 15 amino acids. Looked up from germline, CDR1 is SGHTA and CDR2 is FQGTGA. CDR3 sequence (DNA): TGTGCCAGCAGCCCAAGCGGGAGAAGTACCGGGGAGCTGTTTTTT. Translating it yields CASSPSGRSTGELFF.

V usage is TRBV20-1 and J usage is TRBJ2-7; possible D gene TRBD2, 6 bases. V lost 0 bases and J 0 bases, leaving 12 bases between the germline ends. CDR1 and CDR2 (germline): DFQATT, SNEGSKA (reference sequence). The CDR3 has 15 residues. CDR3 sequence (DNA): TGCAGTGCTAGAGATTTAGCGGAGAGCTCCTACGAGCAGTACTTC. Translating it yields CSARDLAESSYEQYF.

In this sample, this clonotype turned up many times. CDR3 nucleotides: TGTGCCAGCAGGACCGGGACAGTTAATCAGCCCCAGCATTTT. Protein product: CASRTGTVNQPQHF. The V gene is TRBV12-3 or TRBV12-4, the J gene TRBJ1-5, with 7 bases matching TRBD1. Unmatched junction bases numbered 6, after V lost 6 bases and J lost 4 bases. The CDR3 covers 14 residues.

This clonotype has more than one count but fewer than ten. The rearrangement links TRBV18 to TRBJ2-3; 8 bases are shared with TRBD1. This CDR3 has 15 amino acids. Germline V CDR1 and CDR2: KGHSH, LQKENI. Trimming cost V 3 bases and J 0 bases; bases outside gene matches: 2. Written as DNA, the CDR3 is TGTGCCAGCTCACCGAGGACAGGGAGCACAGATACGCAGTATTTT. It translates to CASSPRTGSTDTQYF.

The chain uses TRBV29-1 and TRBJ1-1, with 9 bases lining up with TRBD1. CDR3 length: 15 amino acids. V lost 7 bases and J lost 1; bases outside the gene matches: 10. Germline V gene data show CDR1 as SQVTM and CDR2 as ANQGSEA. The CDR3 protein is CSEKQGAERNTEAFF. The CDR3 DNA follows: TGCAGCGAGAAACAGGGGGCGGAAAGGAACACTGAAGCTTTCTTT. Full variable domain (rest looked up from reference TRBV29-1 and TRBJ1-1): SAVISQKPSRDICQRGTSLTIQCQVDSQVTMMFWYRQQPGQSLTLIATANQGSEATYESGFVIDKFPISRPNLTFSTLTVSNMSPEDSSIYLCSEKQGAERNTEAFFGQGTRLTVV.

The J gene is TRBJ2-7, the V gene TRBV11-2; TRBD1 might be the D (5 bases). The CDR3 contains 12 residues. Germline V lookup: CDR1 SGHAT, CDR2 FQNNGV. V lost 5 bases and J 3 bases, leaving 8 bases between the germline ends. CDR3 coding DNA: TGTGCCAGCAGCCATGACAGCTACGAGCAGTACTTC. It codes for CASSHDSYEQYF.

J is TRBJ1-2 and V is TRBV7-2, with TRBD1 identical over 9 bases. The CDR3 totals 14 residues. The germline V gene has CDR1 SGHTA and CDR2 FQGNSA. V shed 4 bases, J shed 5 bases, and the junction held 5 bases outside the gene matches. CDR3 sequence: CASSSYRGPYGYTF. CDR3 DNA: TGTGCCAGCAGCTCCTACAGGGGGCCGTATGGCTACACCTTC.

This clonotype was picked up a small number of times. CDR3 region: CASTMGYETQYF. CDR3 nucleotides: TGTGCCAGCACTATGGGGTACGAGACCCAGTACTTC. The chain joins TRBV6-2 or TRBV6-3 to TRBJ2-5; D remains unclear. The CDR3 length is 12 residues. V was pared by 7 bases and J by 5 bases, with 11 bases between. Germline values: CDR1 MNHEY, CDR2 SVGEGT.

The gene calls are TRBV11-3 and TRBJ2-1, with D perhaps TRBD1 (5 bases). With 5 bases removed from V and 7 bases from J, the gap between germline ends came to 15 bases. This CDR3 spans 14 amino acids. Germline values: CDR1 SGHNT, CDR2 YENEEA. Here the CDR3 reads CASSPYGQGNEQFF. The CDR3 coding sequence is TGTGCCAGCAGCCCTTACGGGCAGGGAAATGAGCAGTTCTTC.

The chain is built from TRBV20-1 and TRBJ2-3, with a tentative D call TRBD1 (6 bases). Trimming pared 0 bases from V and 3 bases from J, leaving 13 bases between. The CDR3 sequence is 15 residues long. Germline V lookup: CDR1 DFQATT, CDR2 SNEGSKA (reference sequence). Here the CDR3 DNA reads TGCAGTGCTAGAGATCCAGGGGTGAGGACAGATACGCAGTATTTT. Encoded protein: CSARDPGVRTDTQYF.

The J gene is TRBJ1-1, the V gene TRBV6-2 or TRBV6-3; D might be TRBD1 (6 bases). The V and J ends lost 0 bases and 5 bases respectively, with 25 bases between them. Looked up from germline, CDR1 is MNHEY and CDR2 is SVGEGT. This CDR3 has 19 amino acids. CDR3: CASSYSRGTRVRGATEAFF. CDR3 bases: TGTGCCAGCAGTTACTCGAGAGGAACGCGGGTAAGGGGGGCGACTGAAGCTTTCTTT.

The chain joins TRBV15 to TRBJ2-5; D is unclear. This CDR3 region has 13 residues. The V end lost 5 bases, the J end lost 7 bases, and 14 bases lay between the germline ends. CDR1 is LNHNV and CDR2 is YYDKDF in the germline V gene (reference sequence). The CDR3 loop is CATSPGPRGTQYF. The CDR3 DNA is TGTGCCACCAGCCCCGGGCCGCGAGGGACCCAGTACTTC.

The genes are TRBV7-2 and TRBJ2-1; a possible D gene is TRBD1 (5 bases). The CDR3 contains 13 residues. In germline, CDR1 is SGHTA, CDR2 FQGNSA. The V gene lost 5 bases and the J gene lost 4 bases, with 9 bases spanning the gap. This CDR3 reads CASSTRQYNEQFF. The CDR3 coding sequence is TGTGCCAGCAGCACCCGACAGTACAATGAGCAGTTCTTC.

The gene calls are TRBV27 and TRBJ1-6; weak D call: TRBD1 (5 bases). V was shortened by 4 bases and J by 5 bases, with 15 bases between the two germline ends. The V gene's germline CDR1 is MNHEY and CDR2 SMNVEV (reference sequence). The CDR3 consists of 16 residues. CDR3 loop: CASSSMSAGNNSPLHF. The CDR3 nucleotides are TGTGCCAGCAGTTCGATGTCGGCAGGGAATAATTCACCCCTCCACTTT.